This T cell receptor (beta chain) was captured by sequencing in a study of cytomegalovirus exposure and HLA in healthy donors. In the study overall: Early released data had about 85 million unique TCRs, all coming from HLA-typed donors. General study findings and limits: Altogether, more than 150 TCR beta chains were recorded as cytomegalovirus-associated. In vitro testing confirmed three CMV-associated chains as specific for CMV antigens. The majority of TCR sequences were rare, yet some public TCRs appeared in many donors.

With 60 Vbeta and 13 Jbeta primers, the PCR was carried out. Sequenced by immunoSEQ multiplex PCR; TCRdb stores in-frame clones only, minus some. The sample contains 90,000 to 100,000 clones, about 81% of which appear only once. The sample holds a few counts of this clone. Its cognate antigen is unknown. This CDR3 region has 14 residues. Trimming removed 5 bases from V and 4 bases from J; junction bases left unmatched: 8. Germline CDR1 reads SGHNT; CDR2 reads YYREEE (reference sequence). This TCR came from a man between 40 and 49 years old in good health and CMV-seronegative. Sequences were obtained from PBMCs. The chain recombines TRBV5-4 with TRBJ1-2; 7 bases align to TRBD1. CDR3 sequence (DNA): TGTGCCAGCAGTCAACAGGGGCCCTCCTATGGCTACACCTTC. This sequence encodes CASSQQGPSYGYTF. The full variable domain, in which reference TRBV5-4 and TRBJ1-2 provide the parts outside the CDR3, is ETGVTQSPTHLIKTRGQQVTLRCSSQSGHNTVSWYQQALGQGPQFIFQYYREEENGRGNFPPRFSGLQFPNYSSELNVNALELDDSALYLCASSQQGPSYGYTFGSGTRLTVV.